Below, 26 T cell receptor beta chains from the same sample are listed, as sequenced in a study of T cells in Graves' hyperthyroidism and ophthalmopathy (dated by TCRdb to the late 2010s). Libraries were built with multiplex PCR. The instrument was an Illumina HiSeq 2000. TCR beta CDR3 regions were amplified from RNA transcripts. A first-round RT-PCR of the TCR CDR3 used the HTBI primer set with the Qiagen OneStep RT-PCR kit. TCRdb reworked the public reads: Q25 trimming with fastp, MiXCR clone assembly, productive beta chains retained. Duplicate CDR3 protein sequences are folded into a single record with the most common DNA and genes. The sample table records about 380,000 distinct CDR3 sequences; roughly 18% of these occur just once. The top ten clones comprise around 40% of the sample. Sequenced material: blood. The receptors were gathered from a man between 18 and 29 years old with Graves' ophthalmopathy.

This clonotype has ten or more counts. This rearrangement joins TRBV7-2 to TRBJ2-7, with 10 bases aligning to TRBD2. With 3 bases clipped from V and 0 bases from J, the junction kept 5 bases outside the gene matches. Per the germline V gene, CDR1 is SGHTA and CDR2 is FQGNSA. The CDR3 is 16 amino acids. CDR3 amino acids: CASSLLAGDSSYEQYF. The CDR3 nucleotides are TGTGCCAGCAGCTTGCTAGCGGGGGACAGCTCCTACGAGCAGTACTTC.

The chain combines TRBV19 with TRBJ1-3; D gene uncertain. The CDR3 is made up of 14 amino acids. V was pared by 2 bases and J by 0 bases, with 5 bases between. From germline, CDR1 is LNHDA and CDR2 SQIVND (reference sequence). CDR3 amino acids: CASSIWDSGNTIYF. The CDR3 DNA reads TGTGCCAGTAGTATATGGGACTCTGGAAACACCATATATTTT.

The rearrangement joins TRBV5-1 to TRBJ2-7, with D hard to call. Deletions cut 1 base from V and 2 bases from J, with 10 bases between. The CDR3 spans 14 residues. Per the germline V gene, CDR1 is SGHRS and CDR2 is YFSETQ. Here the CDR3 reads CASSLRAGPYEQYF. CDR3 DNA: TGCGCCAGCAGCTTGCGGGCAGGCCCCTACGAGCAGTACTTC. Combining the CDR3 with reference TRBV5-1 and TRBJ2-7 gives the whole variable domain KAGVTQTPRYLIKTRGQQVTLSCSPISGHRSVSWYQQTPGQGLQFLFEYFSETQRNKGNFPGRFSGRQFSNSRSEMNVSTLELGDSALYLCASSLRAGPYEQYFGPGTRLTVT.

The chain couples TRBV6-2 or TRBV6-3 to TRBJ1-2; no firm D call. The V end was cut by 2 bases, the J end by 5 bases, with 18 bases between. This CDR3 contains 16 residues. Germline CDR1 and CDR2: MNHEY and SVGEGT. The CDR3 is CASSYPGPEGLYGYTF. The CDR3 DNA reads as TGTGCCAGCAGTTACCCCGGGCCGGAAGGACTGTATGGCTACACCTTC.

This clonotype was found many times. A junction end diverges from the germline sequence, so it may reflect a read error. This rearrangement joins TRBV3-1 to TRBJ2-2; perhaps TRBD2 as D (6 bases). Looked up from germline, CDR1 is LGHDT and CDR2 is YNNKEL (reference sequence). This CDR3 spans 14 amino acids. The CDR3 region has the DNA TGTGCCAGCAACCAATGGGACTCCACCGGGGAGCTGTTTTTT. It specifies CASNQWDSTGELFF.

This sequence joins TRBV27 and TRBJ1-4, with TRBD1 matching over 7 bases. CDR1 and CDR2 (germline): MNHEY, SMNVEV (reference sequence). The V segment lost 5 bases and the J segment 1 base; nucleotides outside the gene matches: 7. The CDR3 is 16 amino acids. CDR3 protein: CASSPPNRGTNEKLFF. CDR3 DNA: TGTGCCAGCAGTCCCCCCAACAGGGGAACTAATGAAAAACTGTTTTTT. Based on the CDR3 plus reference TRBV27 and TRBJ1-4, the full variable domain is EAQVTQNPRYLITVTGKKLTVTCSQNMNHEYMSWYRQDPGLGLRQIYYSMNVEVTDKGDVPEGYKVSRKEKRNFPLILESPSPNQTSLYFCASSPPNRGTNEKLFFGSGTQLSVL.

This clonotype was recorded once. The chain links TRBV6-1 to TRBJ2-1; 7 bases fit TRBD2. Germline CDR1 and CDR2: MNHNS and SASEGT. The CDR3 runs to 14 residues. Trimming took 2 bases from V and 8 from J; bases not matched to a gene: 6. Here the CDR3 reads CASSEMGGRDEQFF. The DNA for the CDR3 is TGTGCCAGCAGTGAAATGGGGGGGAGGGATGAGCAGTTCTTC.

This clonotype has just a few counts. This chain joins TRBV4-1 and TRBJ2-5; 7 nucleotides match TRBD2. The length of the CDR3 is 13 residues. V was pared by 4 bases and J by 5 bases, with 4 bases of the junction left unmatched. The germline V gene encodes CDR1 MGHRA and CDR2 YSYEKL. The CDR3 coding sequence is TGCGCCAGCAGCCGGACTAGGGAGGAGACCCAGTACTTC. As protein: CASSRTREETQYF.

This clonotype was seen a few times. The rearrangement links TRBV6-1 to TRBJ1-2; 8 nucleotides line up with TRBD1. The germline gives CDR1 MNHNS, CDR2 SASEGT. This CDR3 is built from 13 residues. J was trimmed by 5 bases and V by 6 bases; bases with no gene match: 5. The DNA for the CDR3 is TGTGCCAGCAGACTTGACAGGGGATATGGCTACACCTTC. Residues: CASRLDRGYGYTF.

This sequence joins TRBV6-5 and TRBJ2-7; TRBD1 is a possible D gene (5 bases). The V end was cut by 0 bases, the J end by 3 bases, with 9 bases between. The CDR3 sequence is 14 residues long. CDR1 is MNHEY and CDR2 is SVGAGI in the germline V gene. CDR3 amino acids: CASSYSPGYYEQYF. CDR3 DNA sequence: TGTGCCAGCAGTTACTCCCCAGGGTACTACGAGCAGTACTTC.

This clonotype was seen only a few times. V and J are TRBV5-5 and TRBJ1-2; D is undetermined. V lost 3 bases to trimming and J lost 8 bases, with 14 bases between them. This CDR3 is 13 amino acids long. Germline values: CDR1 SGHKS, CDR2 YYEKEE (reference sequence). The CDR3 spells CASSSGAGDGYTF. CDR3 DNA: TGTGCCAGCAGCTCAGGAGCGGGTGACGGCTACACCTTC.

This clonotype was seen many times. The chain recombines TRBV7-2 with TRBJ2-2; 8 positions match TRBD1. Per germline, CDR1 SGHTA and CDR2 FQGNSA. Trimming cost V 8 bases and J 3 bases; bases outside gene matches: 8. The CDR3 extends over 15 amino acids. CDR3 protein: CASPTGDGYTGELFF. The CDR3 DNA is TGTGCCAGCCCGACAGGGGACGGCTACACCGGGGAGCTGTTTTTT.

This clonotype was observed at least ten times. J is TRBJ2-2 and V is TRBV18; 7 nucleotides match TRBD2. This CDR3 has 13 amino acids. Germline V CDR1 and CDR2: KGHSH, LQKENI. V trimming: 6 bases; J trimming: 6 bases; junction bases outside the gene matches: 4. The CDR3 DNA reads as TGTGCCAGCTCCGACAGCGGGGCCGGGGAGCTGTTTTTT. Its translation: CASSDSGAGELFF.

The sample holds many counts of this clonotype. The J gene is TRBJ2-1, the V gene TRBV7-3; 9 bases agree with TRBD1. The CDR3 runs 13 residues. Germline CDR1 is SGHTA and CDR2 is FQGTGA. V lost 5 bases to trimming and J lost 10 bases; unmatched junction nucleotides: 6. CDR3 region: CASSPGTGPEQFF. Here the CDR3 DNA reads TGTGCCAGCAGCCCGGGGACAGGGCCGGAGCAGTTCTTC.

The CDR3 reads CATTERANTGELFF. In DNA form, the CDR3 reads TGTGCCACCACGGAAAGAGCGAACACCGGGGAGCTGTTTTTT. The chain employs TRBV7-9 and TRBJ2-2; D not certain. This CDR3 is 14 amino acids long. The germline V gene has CDR1 SEHNR and CDR2 FQNEAQ (reference sequence). V was trimmed by 10 bases and J by 0 bases, leaving 12 bases between them.

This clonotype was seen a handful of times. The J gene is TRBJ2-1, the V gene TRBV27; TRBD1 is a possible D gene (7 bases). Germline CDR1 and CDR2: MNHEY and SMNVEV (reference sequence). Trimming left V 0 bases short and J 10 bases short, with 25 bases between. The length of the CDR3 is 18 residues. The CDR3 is CASSLSWRETGLIREQFF. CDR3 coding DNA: TGTGCCAGCAGTTTATCGTGGAGGGAGACAGGGCTAATTAGAGAGCAGTTCTTC.

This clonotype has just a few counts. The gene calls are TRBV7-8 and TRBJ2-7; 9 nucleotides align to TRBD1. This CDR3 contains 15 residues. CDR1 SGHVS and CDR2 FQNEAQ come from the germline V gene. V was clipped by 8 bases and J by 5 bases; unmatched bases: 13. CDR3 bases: TGTGCCAGCTTCAACCATCGGGACAGGGACCACGAGCAGTACTTC. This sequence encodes CASFNHRDRDHEQYF.

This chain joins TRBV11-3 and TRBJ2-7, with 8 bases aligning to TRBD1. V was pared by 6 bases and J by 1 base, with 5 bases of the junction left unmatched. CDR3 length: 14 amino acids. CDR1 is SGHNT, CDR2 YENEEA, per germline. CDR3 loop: CASSEQGVSYEQYF. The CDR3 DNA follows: TGTGCCAGCAGTGAACAGGGGGTTTCCTACGAGCAGTACTTC.

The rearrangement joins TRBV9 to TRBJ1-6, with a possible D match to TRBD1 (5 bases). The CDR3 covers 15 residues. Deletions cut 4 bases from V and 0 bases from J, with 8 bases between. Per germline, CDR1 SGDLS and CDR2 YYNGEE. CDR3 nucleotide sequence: TGTGCCAGCAGCCACAGGAGCTCCTATAATTCACCCCTCCACTTT. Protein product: CASSHRSSYNSPLHF.

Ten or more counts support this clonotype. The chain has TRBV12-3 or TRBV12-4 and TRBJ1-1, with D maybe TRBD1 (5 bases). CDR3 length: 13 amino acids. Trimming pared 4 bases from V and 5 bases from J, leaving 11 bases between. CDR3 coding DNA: TGTGCCAGCAGTTATGGGGGGGAAACTGAAGCTTTCTTT. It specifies CASSYGGETEAFF.

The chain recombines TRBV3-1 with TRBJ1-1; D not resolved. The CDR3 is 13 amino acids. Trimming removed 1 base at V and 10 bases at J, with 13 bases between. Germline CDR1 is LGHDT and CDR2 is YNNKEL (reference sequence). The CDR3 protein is CASSQVPGGVAFF. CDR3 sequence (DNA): TGTGCCAGCAGCCAAGTACCAGGCGGTGTAGCTTTCTTT.

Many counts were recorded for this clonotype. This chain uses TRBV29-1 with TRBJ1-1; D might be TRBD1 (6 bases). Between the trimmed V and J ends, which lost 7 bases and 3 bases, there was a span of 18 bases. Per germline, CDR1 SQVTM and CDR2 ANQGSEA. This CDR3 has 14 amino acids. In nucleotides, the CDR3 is TGCAGCGGGGCGATTTCAGGGGACTACACTGAAGCTTTCTTT. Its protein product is CSGAISGDYTEAFF.

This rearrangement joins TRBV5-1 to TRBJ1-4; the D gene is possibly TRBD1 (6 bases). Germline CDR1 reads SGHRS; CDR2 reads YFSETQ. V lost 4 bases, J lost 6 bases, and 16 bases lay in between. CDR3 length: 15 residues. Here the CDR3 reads CASSIAYREDEKLFF. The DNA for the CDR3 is TGCGCCAGCAGCATTGCTTACAGGGAAGATGAAAAACTGTTTTTT.

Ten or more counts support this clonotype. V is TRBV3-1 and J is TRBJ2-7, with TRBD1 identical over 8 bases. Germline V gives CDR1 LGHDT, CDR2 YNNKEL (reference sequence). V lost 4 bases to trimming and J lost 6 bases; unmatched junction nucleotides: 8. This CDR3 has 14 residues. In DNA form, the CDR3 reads TGTGCCAGCAGCCCCCACCCAGGACAGGGCGAGCAGTACTTC. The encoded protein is CASSPHPGQGEQYF.

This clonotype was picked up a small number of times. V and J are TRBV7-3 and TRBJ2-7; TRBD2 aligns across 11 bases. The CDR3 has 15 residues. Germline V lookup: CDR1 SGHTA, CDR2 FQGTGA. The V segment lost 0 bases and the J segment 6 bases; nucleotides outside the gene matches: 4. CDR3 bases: TGTGCCAGCAGCTTAACTAGCGGGGGGGGAGGCGAGCAGTACTTC. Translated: CASSLTSGGGGEQYF.

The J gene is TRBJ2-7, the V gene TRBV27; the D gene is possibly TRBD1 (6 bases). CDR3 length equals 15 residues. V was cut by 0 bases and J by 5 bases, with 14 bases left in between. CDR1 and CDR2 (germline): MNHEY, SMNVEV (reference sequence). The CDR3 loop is CASSLSGRGVNEQYF. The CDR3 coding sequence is TGTGCCAGCAGTTTATCTGGCAGGGGAGTAAACGAGCAGTACTTC.